One and the same sample provided the 21 T cell receptor beta chains below, sequenced in a study of T cells in narcolepsy. Profiled with immunoSEQ multiplex PCR; TCRdb holds only in-frame clones, not every one. Of roughly 34,000 clones listed, more than 80% are singletons. The sequenced sample consisted of CD45RA- memory CD4+ T cells from PBMCs. The receptors were gathered from a human donor with narcolepsy.

The chain joins TRBV18 to TRBJ1-5; D uncertain. From germline, CDR1 is KGHSH and CDR2 LQKENI. With 2 bases removed from V and 5 bases from J, the gap between germline ends came to 13 bases. This CDR3 contains 15 residues. CDR3 sequence (DNA): TGTGCCAGCTCACCAAACGCCCGGGAACATCAGCCCCAGCATTTT. Protein product: CASSPNAREHQPQHF.

The J gene is TRBJ1-3, the V gene TRBV9, with a weak D call TRBD1 (6 bases). CDR3 length: 14 amino acids. CDR1 is SGDLS and CDR2 is YYNGEE in the germline V gene. V lost 4 bases, J lost 7 bases, and 15 bases lay in between. Here the CDR3 reads CASSPGLQGNTIYF. The CDR3 DNA is TGTGCCAGCAGCCCCGGACTCCAGGGGAACACCATATATTTT.

The rearrangement joins TRBV11-3 to TRBJ2-1; no reliable D call. This CDR3 has 15 residues. The V end lost 0 bases, the J end lost 0 bases, and 6 bases lay between the germline ends. The germline CDR1 and CDR2 sequences are SGHNT and YENEEA. The CDR3 nucleotides are TGTGCCAGCAGCTTAGAGCGGTCCTCCTACAATGAGCAGTTCTTC. Amino acid sequence: CASSLERSSYNEQFF.

For the CDR3, the DNA is TGTGCCATCAGGACTAGCGGGAGAGATGATACGCAGTATTTT. Translation gives CAIRTSGRDDTQYF. The chain couples TRBV10-3 to TRBJ2-3; 12 nucleotides line up with TRBD2. V trimming: 6 bases; J trimming: 6 bases; junction bases outside the gene matches: 4. This CDR3 is 14 amino acids long. The germline CDR1 and CDR2 sequences are ENHRY and SYGVKD.

This chain joins TRBV4-3 and TRBJ1-1; D might be TRBD1 (5 bases). Trimming shortened V by 1 base and J by 6 bases, and 15 bases separated the two germline ends. From germline, CDR1 is LGHNA and CDR2 YSLEER. The CDR3 is made up of 15 amino acids. The CDR3 protein is CASSQVSGWRAEAFF. The CDR3 DNA follows: TGCGCCAGCAGCCAAGTGTCAGGGTGGCGGGCTGAAGCTTTCTTT.

This rearrangement joins TRBV5-4 to TRBJ2-1, with 9 bases lining up with TRBD1. This CDR3 is built from 15 residues. Germline CDR1 reads SGHNT; CDR2 reads YYREEE (reference sequence). With V trimmed by 10 bases and J by 0 bases, 8 bases remained unmatched. The CDR3 DNA follows: TGTGCCTGTGCCCCGGGACAGGGCTCCTACAATGAGCAGTTCTTC. Its translation: CACAPGQGSYNEQFF.

V gene TRBV6-1 combines with J gene TRBJ2-2; tentative D call: TRBD2 (6 bases). V dropped 6 bases and J dropped 3 bases, with 14 bases sitting between them. This CDR3 spans 15 amino acids. Germline V lookup: CDR1 MNHNS, CDR2 SASEGT. In DNA form, the CDR3 reads TGTGCCAGCAGGCCCGGGGGTGCGGACACCGGGGAGCTGTTTTTT. Encoded protein: CASRPGGADTGELFF.

This clone has just one count. The rearrangement joins TRBV5-1 to TRBJ2-1; 9 bases are a match to TRBD2. Germline CDR1 reads SGHRS; CDR2 reads YFSETQ. CDR3 length equals 14 residues. V dropped 3 bases and J dropped 8; count of bases not matched to a gene: 6. CDR3 nucleotide sequence: TGCGCCAGCAGCTCCGGGACTAGCCTCGATGAGCAGTTCTTC. Its protein is CASSSGTSLDEQFF.

CDR3 sequence (DNA): TGCGCCAGCAGCCCAGGGACTAGCGGGGGCTGGGGGAATGAGCAGTTCTTC. Translation gives CASSPGTSGGWGNEQFF. The rearrangement uses TRBV5-1 and TRBJ2-1; 14 bases fit TRBD2. Germline loops: CDR1 SGHRS, CDR2 YFSETQ. With V trimmed by 4 bases and J by 7 bases, 10 bases remained unmatched. The CDR3 sequence is 17 residues long.

This chain's CDR3 is CASSLAGKTQYF. The CDR3 nucleotides are TGTGCCAGCAGCTTAGCTGGGAAGACCCAGTACTTC. The chain has TRBV7-8 and TRBJ2-5; D is unclear. Germline values: CDR1 SGHVS, CDR2 FQNEAQ. The germline V and J ends were trimmed by 0 bases and 6 bases, with 5 bases remaining between them. The CDR3 consists of 12 residues.

This clone has more than one count but fewer than ten. J is TRBJ1-5 and V is TRBV4-1; tentatively, D is TRBD1 (6 bases). V lost 7 bases and J 6 bases, leaving 16 bases between the germline ends. The germline V gene encodes CDR1 MGHRA and CDR2 YSYEKL. The CDR3 is 14 residues long. CDR3: CASTRDGTSQPQHF. In nucleotides, the CDR3 is TGCGCCAGCACCCGGGACGGGACAAGTCAGCCCCAGCATTTT.

The chain uses TRBV30 and TRBJ2-3; 8 bases line up with TRBD1. J was trimmed by 5 bases and V by 2 bases; bases with no gene match: 6. CDR3 length equals 14 residues. CDR1 and CDR2 from the germline V gene are GTSNPN and SVGIG (reference sequence). In DNA, the CDR3 is TGTGCCTGGAGTTTCCAGGGGGCCGGAGATACGCAGTATTTT. Its translation is CAWSFQGAGDTQYF.

V usage is TRBV18 and J usage is TRBJ2-7; 7 bases map to TRBD1. This CDR3 comprises 15 residues. V lost 6 bases, J lost 5 bases, and 13 bases stayed unmatched. Germline lookup yields CDR1 KGHSH and CDR2 LQKENI. This CDR3 reads CASSSARGRIDEQYF. The CDR3 DNA reads as TGTGCCAGCTCGAGCGCTAGGGGGCGGATTGACGAGCAGTACTTC.

This clone was counted a single time. The J gene is TRBJ2-4, the V gene TRBV7-2; unclear D gene. Germline V lookup: CDR1 SGHTA, CDR2 FQGNSA. V was cut by 2 bases and J by 7 bases, with 6 bases left in between. This CDR3 is 12 amino acids long. CDR3 region: CASSLSVNIQYF. The CDR3 DNA reads as TGTGCCAGCAGCTTATCGGTTAACATTCAGTACTTC.

The genes are TRBV2 and TRBJ2-7; weak D call: TRBD1 (5 bases). V was cut by 1 base and J by 0 bases, with 16 bases left in between. This CDR3 comprises 17 residues. CDR1 SNHLY and CDR2 FYNNEI come from the germline V gene. The CDR3 DNA follows: TGTGCCAGCAGTGAAGATCTGGGGCGATTCAGCTCCTACGAGCAGTACTTC. Translating gives CASSEDLGRFSSYEQYF.

This chain joins TRBV11-2 and TRBJ1-1; no reliable D call. The CDR3 is 13 residues long. Trimming left V 0 bases short and J 5 bases short, with 7 bases between. Germline assignment: CDR1 SGHAT and CDR2 FQNNGV. CDR3 protein: CASSLDTGTEAFF. The DNA of the CDR3 is TGTGCCAGCAGCTTAGATACGGGGACTGAAGCTTTCTTT. Filled out from reference TRBV11-2 and TRBJ1-1, the complete variable domain reads EAGVAQSPRYKIIEKRQSVAFWCNPISGHATLYWYQQILGQGPKLLIQFQNNGVVDDSQLPKDRFSAERLKGVDSTLKIQPAKLEDSAVYLCASSLDTGTEAFFGQGTRLTVV.

V is TRBV2 and J is TRBJ2-3, with TRBD2 identical over 7 bases. Germline V gene sequence: CDR1 SNHLY, CDR2 FYNNEI. V lost 5 bases, J lost 1 base, and 6 bases stayed unmatched. This CDR3 is 15 amino acids long. This CDR3 is CASSPLGGGTDTQYF. As DNA, the CDR3 is TGTGCCAGCAGTCCCCTTGGGGGGGGCACAGATACGCAGTATTTT.

The rearrangement uses TRBV30 and TRBJ2-7; 7 nucleotides align to TRBD1. The trim removed 4 bases at V and 4 bases at J, leaving 4 bases unmatched. The germline V gene encodes CDR1 GTSNPN and CDR2 SVGIG (reference sequence). This CDR3 comprises 12 residues. The CDR3 is CAWTGGRYEQYF. The DNA for the CDR3 is TGTGCCTGGACAGGGGGTAGGTACGAGCAGTACTTC.

The table lists this clone with a few counts. The chain couples TRBV28 to TRBJ1-3; D is unclear. With 3 bases removed from V and 0 bases from J, the gap between germline ends came to 6 bases. The germline V gene encodes CDR1 MDHEN and CDR2 SYDVKM. The CDR3 sequence is 14 residues long. The CDR3 protein is CASSLTNSGNTIYF. For the CDR3, the DNA is TGTGCCAGCAGTTTGACAAACTCTGGAAACACCATATATTTT.

The CDR3 loop is CASSEAVGATGELFF. The CDR3, as DNA: TGTGCCAGCAGTGAAGCGGTGGGGGCGACCGGGGAGCTGTTTTTT. The chain couples TRBV6-1 to TRBJ2-2, with D possibly being TRBD1 (6 bases). In germline, CDR1 is MNHNS, CDR2 SASEGT. With 0 bases removed from V and 5 bases from J, the gap between germline ends came to 10 bases. The CDR3 has 15 amino acids.

The chain links TRBV5-1 to TRBJ1-3; a possible D gene is TRBD1 (6 bases). CDR1 and CDR2 (germline): SGHRS, YFSETQ. This CDR3 is 16 amino acids long. V shed 0 bases and J shed 0 bases, with 10 bases lying between them. This chain's CDR3 is CASSLATGISGNTIYF. Written as DNA, the CDR3 is TGCGCCAGCAGCTTGGCTACAGGGATCTCTGGAAACACCATATATTTT.